The clone carrying this TCR beta chain was detected only a few times. The antigen is not known. TCRdb processed the RT-PCR reads anew with MiXCR; each CDR3 protein has one entry. In the table there are around 540,000 distinct CDR3 sequences, approximately 12% of which are singletons. The data were obtained in a study of response to subunit inactivated influenza vaccine. CDR1 is DFQATT and CDR2 is SNEGSKA in the germline V gene (reference sequence). The CDR3 is made up of 13 amino acids. V gave up 2 bases and J gave up 5 bases, with 10 bases separating them. Study results and caveats: The authors offered the suggestion that each seasonal influenza vaccination recruits few new T cells.

The chain is built from TRBV20-1 and TRBJ1-5; unclear D gene. The sequence came from a man aged 50 or older who received an inactivated influenza vaccine. The input for sequencing was PBMCs from blood, taken on the day of vaccination. The CDR3 loop is CSARSELDQPQHF. CDR3 DNA sequence: TGCAGTGCTAGATCCGAACTTGATCAGCCCCAGCATTTT.